This T cell receptor beta chain was profiled in a study of cytomegalovirus exposure and HLA in healthy donors. Germline V gives CDR1 MNHEY, CDR2 SMNVEV (reference sequence). With 8 bases clipped from V and 4 bases from J, the junction kept 13 bases outside the gene matches. The CDR3 has 17 amino acids. The PCR ran on 60 Vbeta and 13 Jbeta primers. TCRdb keeps only in-frame clones here, not all; method: immunoSEQ multiplex PCR. This sample yields 150,000 or so clones, of which 65% to 85% are seen a single time; under 6% belongs to the top ten. Source material: PBMCs. The receptor comes from a woman aged 50 to 60 in good health and CMV-seropositive. This rearrangement joins TRBV27 to TRBJ2-2, with 10 positions matching TRBD1. The CDR3 DNA sequence: TGTGCCAGCCGAAGATTTGGGACAGGGGATATCACCGGGGAGCTGTTTTTT. Protein: CASRRFGTGDITGELFF.